The clone carrying this T cell receptor (beta chain) came up a few times. The antigen is unknown. These data come from a study of response to subunit inactivated influenza vaccine. TCRdb independently ran MiXCR on the RT-PCR reads; one entry per CDR3 protein. Of some 850,000 distinct CDR3 sequences in the sample, roughly 20% were seen once. CDR3 length: 14 amino acids. CDR1 is LGHNA and CDR2 is YSLEER in the germline V gene. Trimming shortened V by 2 bases and J by 7 bases, and 15 bases separated the two germline ends. Overall study results and limits: The authors proposed limited new T cell recruitment per seasonal influenza vaccination.

This chain links TRBV4-3 with TRBJ2-7; perhaps TRBD2 as D (6 bases). The sequence was collected from a middle-aged man who received an inactivated influenza vaccine. Specimen: PBMCs from blood, collected roughly 5 days after vaccination. The CDR3 spells CASSQLGGNGEQYF. The CDR3 DNA is TGCGCCAGCAGCCAACTTGGAGGGAACGGGGAGCAGTACTTC.